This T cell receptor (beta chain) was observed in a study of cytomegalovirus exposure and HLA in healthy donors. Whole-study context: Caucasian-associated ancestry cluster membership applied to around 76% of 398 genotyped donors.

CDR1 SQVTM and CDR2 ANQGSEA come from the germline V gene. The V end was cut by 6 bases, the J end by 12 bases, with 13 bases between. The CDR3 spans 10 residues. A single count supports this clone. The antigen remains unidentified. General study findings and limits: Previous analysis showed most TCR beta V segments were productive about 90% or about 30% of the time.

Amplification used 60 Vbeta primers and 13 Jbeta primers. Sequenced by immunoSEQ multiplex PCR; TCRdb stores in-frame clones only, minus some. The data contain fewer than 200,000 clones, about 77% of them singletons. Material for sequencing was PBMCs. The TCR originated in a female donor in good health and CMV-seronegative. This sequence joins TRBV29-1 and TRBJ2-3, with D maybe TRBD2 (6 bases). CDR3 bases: TGCAGCGTCTCAGCGGGTGCCCAGTATTTT. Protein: CSVSAGAQYF.